Below, 8 T cell receptor beta chains from the same sample are listed, as sequenced in a study of T cells after posttransplantation cyclophosphamide (dated by TCRdb to about 2016). Receptor libraries were prepared by the immunoSEQ multiplex PCR assay. Sourced from immuneACCESS, this table was stored by TCRdb with only in-frame sequences that have V and J called. A share of the clones is absent; for the studies checked, an unresolved V gene accounts for under half, and the remainder has no known explanation. The sample counts about 36,000 clones, each observed more than once. The ten largest clonotypes hold approximately 1.2% of the sample. The sample taken for sequencing was PBMCs. The source of these receptors is a girl aged 10 to 17 in good health, CMV-negative, and a related stem cell transplant donor.

Ten or more counts support this clone. The rearrangement joins TRBV28 to TRBJ1-5, with TRBD1 as a possible D gene (5 bases). The CDR3 loop spans 14 amino acids. Germline-derived CDR1 and CDR2 are MDHEN and SYDVKM. Trimming removed 2 bases at V and 6 bases at J, with 11 bases between. CDR3 region: CASSLGQGAQPQHF. In DNA, the CDR3 is TGTGCCAGCAGTTTAGGGCAGGGTGCTCAGCCCCAGCATTTT.

There are many counts of this clone. The V and J genes are TRBV14 and TRBJ1-5, with D hard to call. CDR1 is SGHDN, CDR2 FVKESK, per germline. The length of the CDR3 is 14 residues. The germline V and J ends were trimmed by 1 base and 6 bases, with 10 bases remaining between them. As DNA, the CDR3 is TGTGCCAGCAGCCAAGGTGGGCTCGGTCAGCCCCAGCATTTT. Translating gives CASSQGGLGQPQHF.

This rearrangement joins TRBV7-2 to TRBJ2-3; 13 bases match TRBD2. Per germline, CDR1 SGHTA and CDR2 FQGNSA. The CDR3 totals 15 residues. V dropped 5 bases and J dropped 14; count of bases not matched to a gene: 13. This CDR3 reads CASSIRGTSGARGYF. In DNA, the CDR3 is TGTGCCAGCAGCATTAGGGGGACTAGCGGGGCACGAGGGTATTTT.

In DNA form, the CDR3 reads TGTGCCACCAGCCCCTGGGCGTCGGGGGAGCTGTTTTTT. This translates into CATSPWASGELFF. The chain employs TRBV15 and TRBJ2-2; D is uncertain. From germline, CDR1 is LNHNV and CDR2 YYDKDF (reference sequence). Trimming left V 5 bases short and J 8 bases short, with 12 bases between. This CDR3 is 13 amino acids long.

The chain couples TRBV6-5 to TRBJ1-6; TRBD1 matches 8 bases. Germline values: CDR1 MNHEY, CDR2 SVGAGI. V was pared by 2 bases and J by 10 bases, with 7 bases of the junction left unmatched. The CDR3 length is 15 residues. CDR3 bases: TGTGCCAGCAGTTACCGACAGGGGTCCCGGTCACCCCTCCACTTT. Protein product: CASSYRQGSRSPLHF.

This clone was seen repeatedly, ten times or more. This chain joins TRBV9 and TRBJ1-4; D call uncertain. Germline CDR1 and CDR2: SGDLS and YYNGEE. This CDR3 is built from 14 residues. V was pared by 0 bases and J by 8 bases, with 11 bases between. The CDR3 DNA reads TGTGCCAGCAGCGTAGACCCCGGAGCCGAAAAACTGTTTTTT. Protein product: CASSVDPGAEKLFF.

This clone was counted ten times or more. V gene TRBV11-1 combines with J gene TRBJ1-1; 8 bases map to TRBD1. Germline-derived CDR1 and CDR2 are SGHAT and FQDESV (reference sequence). The V segment lost 7 bases and the J segment 11 bases; nucleotides outside the gene matches: 15. This CDR3 region has 14 residues. CDR3 in amino acids: CASNRDRGPIGAFF. The CDR3 nucleotides are TGTGCCAGCAATCGTGACAGGGGCCCGATCGGGGCTTTCTTT.

This clone was picked up many times. The rearrangement uses TRBV6-5 and TRBJ1-1, with D possibly being TRBD1 (6 bases). CDR1 is MNHEY and CDR2 is SVGAGI in the germline V gene. V shed 6 bases and J shed 2 bases, with 13 bases lying between them. The CDR3 extends over 14 amino acids. The DNA for the CDR3 is TGTGCCAGCAGCTCGCTGACAGGTAACACTGAAGCTTTCTTT. It specifies CASSSLTGNTEAFF.